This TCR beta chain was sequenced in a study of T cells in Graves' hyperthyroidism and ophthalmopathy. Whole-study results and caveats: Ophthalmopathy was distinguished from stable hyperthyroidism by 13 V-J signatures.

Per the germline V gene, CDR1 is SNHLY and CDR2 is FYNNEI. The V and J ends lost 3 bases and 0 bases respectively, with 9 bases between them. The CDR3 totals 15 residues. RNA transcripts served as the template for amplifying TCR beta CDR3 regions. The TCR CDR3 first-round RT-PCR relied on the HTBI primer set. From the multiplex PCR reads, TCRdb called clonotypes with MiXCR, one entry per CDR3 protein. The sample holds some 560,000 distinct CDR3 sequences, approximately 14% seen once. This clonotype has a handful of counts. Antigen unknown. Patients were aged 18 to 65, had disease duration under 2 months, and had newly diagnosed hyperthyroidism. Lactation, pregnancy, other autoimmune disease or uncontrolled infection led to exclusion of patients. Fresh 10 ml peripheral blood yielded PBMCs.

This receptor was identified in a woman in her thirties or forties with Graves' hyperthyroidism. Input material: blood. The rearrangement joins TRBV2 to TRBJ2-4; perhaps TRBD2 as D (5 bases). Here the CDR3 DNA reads TGTGCCAGCAGTGATGAGGGCCTAGCCAAAAACATTCAGTACTTC. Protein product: CASSDEGLAKNIQYF.